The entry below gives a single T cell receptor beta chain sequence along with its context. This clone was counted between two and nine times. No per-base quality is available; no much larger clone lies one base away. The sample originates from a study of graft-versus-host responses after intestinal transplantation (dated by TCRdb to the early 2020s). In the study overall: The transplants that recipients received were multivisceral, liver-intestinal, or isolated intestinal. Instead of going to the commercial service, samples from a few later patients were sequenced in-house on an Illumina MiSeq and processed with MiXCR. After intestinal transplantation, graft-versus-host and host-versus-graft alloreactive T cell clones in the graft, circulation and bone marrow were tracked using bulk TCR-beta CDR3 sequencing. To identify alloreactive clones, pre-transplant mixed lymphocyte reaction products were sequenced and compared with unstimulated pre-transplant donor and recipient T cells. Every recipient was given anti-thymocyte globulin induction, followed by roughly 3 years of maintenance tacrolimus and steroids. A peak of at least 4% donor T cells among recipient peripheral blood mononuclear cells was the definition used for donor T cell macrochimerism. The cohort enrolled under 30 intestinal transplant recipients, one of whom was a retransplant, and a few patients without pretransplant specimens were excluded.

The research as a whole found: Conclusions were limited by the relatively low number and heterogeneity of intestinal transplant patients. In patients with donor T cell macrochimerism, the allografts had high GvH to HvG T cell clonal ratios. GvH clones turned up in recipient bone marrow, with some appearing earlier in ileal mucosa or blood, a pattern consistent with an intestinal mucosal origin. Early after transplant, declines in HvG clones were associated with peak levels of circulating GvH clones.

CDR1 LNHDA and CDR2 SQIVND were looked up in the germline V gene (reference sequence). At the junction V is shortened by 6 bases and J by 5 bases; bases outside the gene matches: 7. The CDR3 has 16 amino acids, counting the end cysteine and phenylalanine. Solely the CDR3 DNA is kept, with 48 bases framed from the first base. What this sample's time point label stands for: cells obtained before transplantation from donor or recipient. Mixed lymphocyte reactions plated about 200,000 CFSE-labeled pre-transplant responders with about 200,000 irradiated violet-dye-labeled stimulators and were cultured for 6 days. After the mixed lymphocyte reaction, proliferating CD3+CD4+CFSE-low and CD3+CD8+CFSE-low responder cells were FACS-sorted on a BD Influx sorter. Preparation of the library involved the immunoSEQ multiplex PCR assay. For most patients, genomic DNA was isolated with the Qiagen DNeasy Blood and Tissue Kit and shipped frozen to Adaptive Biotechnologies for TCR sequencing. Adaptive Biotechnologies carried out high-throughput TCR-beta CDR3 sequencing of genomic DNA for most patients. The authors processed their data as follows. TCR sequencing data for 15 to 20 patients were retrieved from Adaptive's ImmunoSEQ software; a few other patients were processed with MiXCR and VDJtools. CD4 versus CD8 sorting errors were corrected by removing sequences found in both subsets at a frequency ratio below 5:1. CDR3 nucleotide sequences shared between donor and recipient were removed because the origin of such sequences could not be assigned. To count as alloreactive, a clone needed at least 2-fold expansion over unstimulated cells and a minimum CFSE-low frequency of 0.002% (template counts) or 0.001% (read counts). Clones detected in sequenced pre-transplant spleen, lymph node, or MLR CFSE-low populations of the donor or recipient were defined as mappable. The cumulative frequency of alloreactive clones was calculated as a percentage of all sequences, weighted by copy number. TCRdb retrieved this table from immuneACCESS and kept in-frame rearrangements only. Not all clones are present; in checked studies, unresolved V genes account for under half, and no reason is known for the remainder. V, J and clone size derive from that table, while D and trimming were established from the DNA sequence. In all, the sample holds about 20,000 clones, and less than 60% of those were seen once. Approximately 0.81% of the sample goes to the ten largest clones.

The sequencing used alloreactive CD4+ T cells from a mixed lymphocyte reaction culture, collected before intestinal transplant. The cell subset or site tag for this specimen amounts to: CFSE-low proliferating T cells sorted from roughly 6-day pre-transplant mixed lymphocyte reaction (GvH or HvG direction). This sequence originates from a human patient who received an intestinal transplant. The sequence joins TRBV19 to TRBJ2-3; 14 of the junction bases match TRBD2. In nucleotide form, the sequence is TGTGCCAGTAGCCCGGGACTAGCGGGGGCGGGAGATACGCAGTATTTT. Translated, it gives CASSPGLAGAGDTQYF.